A selection of T cell receptor beta chains follows, all from one sample in a study of T cell changes during pregnancy in multiple sclerosis. TCRdb keeps only in-frame clones here, not all; method: immunoSEQ multiplex PCR. This table holds 40,000 to 50,000 clones, more than 85% found once. The specimen comprised CD4+ T cells from peripheral blood mononuclear cells, sampled after pregnancy. All receptors come from a female donor in good health, enrolled as a control in a pregnancy study. Both conserved end residues are part of each CDR3. D genes are given only for firm matches. Size is stated for part of the rows, as once, few or many counts, or as a class when the clone is expanded.

clone size: -
J gene: TRBJ2-7
V gene: TRBV27
D gene: TRBD2
CDR3 protein: CATGTSGGYPRYEQYF
CDR3 DNA: TGTGCCACTGGGACTAGCGGGGGGTACCCGAGGTACGAGCAGTACTTC

clone size: once
J gene: TRBJ2-7
V gene: TRBV15
D gene: TRBD1
CDR3 protein: CATSRGRGTGVYEQYF
CDR3 DNA: TGTGCCACCAGCAGAGGAAGAGGGACAGGGGTTTACGAGCAGTACTTC

clone size: -
J gene: TRBJ1-2
V gene: TRBV5-6
D gene: -
CDR3 protein: CASSFGAKGYGYTF
CDR3 DNA: TGTGCCAGCAGCTTTGGGGCAAAGGGATATGGCTACACCTTC

clone size: -
J gene: TRBJ1-4
V gene: TRBV5-1
D gene: TRBD1
CDR3 protein: CASSAGTGGRGEKLFF
CDR3 DNA: TGCGCCAGCAGCGCAGGGACAGGGGGCAGGGGTGAAAAACTGTTTTTT

clone size: -
J gene: TRBJ2-3
V gene: TRBV5-1
D gene: -
CDR3 protein: CASSGSGDTDTQYF
CDR3 DNA: TGCGCCAGCAGTGGGAGTGGGGACACAGATACGCAGTATTTT

clone size: -
J gene: TRBJ1-1
V gene: TRBV25-1
D gene: TRBD1
CDR3 protein: CASSDWGQAPEAFF
CDR3 DNA: TGTGCCAGCAGTGATTGGGGACAGGCCCCTGAAGCTTTCTTT

clone size: -
J gene: TRBJ1-2
V gene: TRBV6-4
D gene: TRBD1
CDR3 protein: CASRATGVGGYTF
CDR3 DNA: TGTGCCAGCAGGGCGACAGGGGTCGGCGGCTACACCTTC

clone size: -
J gene: TRBJ1-4
V gene: TRBV7-9
D gene: TRBD1
CDR3 protein: CASSGTGRGEKLFF
CDR3 DNA: TGTGCCAGCAGCGGGACAGGGAGAGGCGAAAAACTGTTTTTT

clone size: -
J gene: TRBJ1-1
V gene: TRBV6-6
D gene: TRBD1
CDR3 protein: CASSYPQGSNTEAFF
CDR3 DNA: TGTGCCAGCAGTTACCCACAGGGGTCGAACACTGAAGCTTTCTTT

clone size: -
J gene: TRBJ1-6
V gene: TRBV9
D gene: TRBD1
CDR3 protein: CASSEGGQGGSPLHF
CDR3 DNA: TGTGCCAGCAGCGAGGGCGGACAGGGAGGCTCACCCCTCCACTTT

clone size: -
J gene: TRBJ1-1
V gene: TRBV27
D gene: -
CDR3 protein: CASAYRENTEAFF
CDR3 DNA: TGTGCCAGCGCCTATAGAGAGAACACTGAAGCTTTCTTT

clone size: -
J gene: TRBJ2-3
V gene: TRBV10-2
D gene: TRBD2
CDR3 protein: CASSLGGDTQYF
CDR3 DNA: TGCGCCAGCAGTTTGGGGGGGGATACGCAGTATTTT

clone size: -
J gene: TRBJ2-7
V gene: TRBV28
D gene: TRBD1
CDR3 protein: CASSTPGQIKNEQYF
CDR3 DNA: TGTGCCAGCAGCACTCCGGGACAGATAAAGAACGAGCAGTACTTC

clone size: -
J gene: TRBJ2-7
V gene: TRBV4-2
D gene: -
CDR3 protein: CASSQDASSYEQYF
CDR3 DNA: TGTGCCAGCAGCCAAGATGCCAGCTCCTACGAGCAGTACTTC

clone size: few
J gene: TRBJ1-1
V gene: TRBV6-6
D gene: -
CDR3 protein: CASSLRGTEAFF
CDR3 DNA: TGTGCCAGCAGCCTACGAGGCACTGAAGCTTTCTTT

clone size: -
J gene: TRBJ1-4
V gene: TRBV18
D gene: -
CDR3 protein: CASSPPTSGNEKLFF
CDR3 DNA: TGTGCCAGCTCACCACCGACGTCGGGGAATGAAAAACTGTTTTTT

clone size: -
J gene: TRBJ2-7
V gene: TRBV4-1
D gene: -
CDR3 protein: CASSQDLQPIYEQYF
CDR3 DNA: TGCGCCAGCAGCCAAGATCTACAGCCTATCTACGAGCAGTACTTC

clone size: -
J gene: TRBJ2-7
V gene: TRBV4-1
D gene: TRBD2
CDR3 protein: CASSQDRRLAGPSSYEQYF
CDR3 DNA: TGCGCCAGCAGCCAAGATAGGAGACTAGCGGGGCCCAGCTCCTACGAGCAGTACTTC

clone size: once
J gene: TRBJ2-7
V gene: TRBV4-3
D gene: TRBD1
CDR3 protein: CASSQDRASGEQYF
CDR3 DNA: TGCGCCAGCAGCCAGGACAGGGCCTCAGGGGAGCAGTACTTC

clone size: -
J gene: TRBJ2-1
V gene: TRBV30
D gene: -
CDR3 protein: CAWSEQNEQFF
CDR3 DNA: TGTGCCTGGAGTGAGCAAAATGAGCAGTTCTTC

clone size: -
J gene: TRBJ1-2
V gene: TRBV28
D gene: -
CDR3 protein: CASSLGRNYGYTF
CDR3 DNA: TGTGCCAGCAGTTTAGGCAGGAACTATGGCTACACCTTC

clone size: -
J gene: TRBJ2-5
V gene: TRBV28
D gene: -
CDR3 protein: CASSLEGRETQYF
CDR3 DNA: TGTGCCAGCAGTTTGGAGGGGAGGGAGACCCAGTACTTC

clone size: -
J gene: TRBJ2-1
V gene: TRBV20-1
D gene: -
CDR3 protein: CSARVAGEQFF
CDR3 DNA: TGCAGTGCTAGAGTCGCAGGGGAGCAGTTCTTC

clone size: -
J gene: TRBJ1-6
V gene: TRBV5-8
D gene: TRBD1
CDR3 protein: CATHRQGGNSPLHF
CDR3 DNA: TGTGCCACCCACCGACAGGGGGGGAATTCACCCCTCCACTTT

clone size: -
J gene: TRBJ2-7
V gene: TRBV7-8
D gene: TRBD1
CDR3 protein: CASSTRTGVNEQYF
CDR3 DNA: TGTGCCAGCAGCACAAGGACAGGGGTGAACGAGCAGTACTTC

clone size: -
J gene: TRBJ2-5
V gene: TRBV30
D gene: TRBD2
CDR3 protein: CAWSLSWEREAQKETQYF
CDR3 DNA: TGTGCCTGGAGTCTTTCTTGGGAGCGGGAGGCCCAAAAAGAGACCCAGTACTTC

clone size: once
J gene: TRBJ1-4
V gene: TRBV7-8
D gene: -
CDR3 protein: CASSPLLSTGTLTNEKLFF
CDR3 DNA: TGTGCCAGCAGCCCGCTGCTATCAACAGGGACGTTGACTAATGAAAAACTGTTTTTT

clone size: once
J gene: TRBJ1-5
V gene: TRBV28
D gene: TRBD1
CDR3 protein: CARYTDRGGSQPQHF
CDR3 DNA: TGTGCCAGGTACACAGACAGGGGTGGTAGTCAGCCCCAGCATTTT

clone size: -
J gene: TRBJ2-1
V gene: TRBV7-9
D gene: -
CDR3 protein: CASSLGRYGGGSLYNEQFF
CDR3 DNA: TGTGCCAGCAGCTTAGGGCGGTACGGTGGTGGGAGTCTCTACAATGAGCAGTTCTTC

clone size: -
J gene: TRBJ2-5
V gene: TRBV6-6
D gene: -
CDR3 protein: CASSYGSEGTQYF
CDR3 DNA: TGTGCCAGCAGTTACGGTTCCGAGGGGACCCAGTACTTC

clone size: -
J gene: TRBJ2-1
V gene: TRBV7-2
D gene: TRBD2
CDR3 protein: CASSLERDLNEQFF
CDR3 DNA: TGTGCCAGCAGCTTAGAGCGGGACCTCAATGAGCAGTTCTTC

clone size: -
J gene: TRBJ2-5
V gene: TRBV7-2
D gene: TRBD2
CDR3 protein: CASSLGATSGGRGETQYF
CDR3 DNA: TGTGCCAGCAGCTTAGGGGCGACTAGCGGGGGCCGAGGAGAGACCCAGTACTTC

clone size: -
J gene: TRBJ2-3
V gene: TRBV9
D gene: -
CDR3 protein: CASSVDDGVVGQDTDTQYF
CDR3 DNA: TGTGCCAGCAGCGTAGATGACGGTGTGGTGGGTCAGGACACAGATACGCAGTATTTT

clone size: -
J gene: TRBJ2-7
V gene: TRBV4-1
D gene: -
CDR3 protein: CASSRRTDYEQYF
CDR3 DNA: TGCGCCAGCAGCAGGAGGACAGACTACGAGCAGTACTTC

clone size: -
J gene: TRBJ2-1
V gene: TRBV25-1
D gene: TRBD2
CDR3 protein: CASSASGRTYNEQFF
CDR3 DNA: TGTGCCAGCAGTGCTAGCGGGAGGACCTACAATGAGCAGTTCTTC

clone size: -
J gene: TRBJ2-7
V gene: TRBV7-2
D gene: -
CDR3 protein: CASSLGSGQTYEQYF
CDR3 DNA: TGTGCCAGCAGCTTAGGGTCCGGACAGACCTACGAGCAGTACTTC

clone size: -
J gene: TRBJ1-3
V gene: TRBV2
D gene: -
CDR3 protein: CASSGQVLSGNTIYF
CDR3 DNA: TGTGCCAGCAGTGGACAGGTCCTCTCTGGAAACACCATATATTTT

clone size: few
J gene: TRBJ1-1
V gene: TRBV27
D gene: -
CDR3 protein: CASSRRGRGYDTEAFF
CDR3 DNA: TGTGCCAGCAGCCGTCGGGGGAGGGGATACGACACTGAAGCTTTCTTT

clone size: -
J gene: TRBJ2-3
V gene: TRBV12-5
D gene: -
CDR3 protein: CASGSGYSTDTQYF
CDR3 DNA: TGTGCTAGTGGTTCGGGGTATTCCACAGATACGCAGTATTTT

clone size: -
J gene: TRBJ2-3
V gene: TRBV2
D gene: -
CDR3 protein: CASSRLTRFTDTQYF
CDR3 DNA: TGTGCCAGCAGTCGACTGACCAGATTCACAGATACGCAGTATTTT

clone size: -
J gene: TRBJ1-3
V gene: TRBV7-9
D gene: TRBD1
CDR3 protein: CASSIYRDRGYGNTIYF
CDR3 DNA: TGTGCCAGCAGCATTTACCGGGACAGGGGTTACGGAAACACCATATATTTT

clone size: -
J gene: TRBJ2-1
V gene: TRBV18
D gene: TRBD2
CDR3 protein: CASSPPNPQREGEFF
CDR3 DNA: TGTGCCAGCTCACCACCGAATCCCCAGCGGGAGGGCGAATTCTTC

clone size: once
J gene: TRBJ1-1
V gene: TRBV7-8
D gene: -
CDR3 protein: CASSLVPRTENTEAFF
CDR3 DNA: TGTGCCAGCAGCTTAGTTCCCAGGACAGAGAACACTGAAGCTTTCTTT

clone size: -
J gene: TRBJ2-2
V gene: TRBV9
D gene: TRBD2
CDR3 protein: CASSPRLAGGYANTGELFF
CDR3 DNA: TGTGCCAGCAGTCCTAGACTAGCGGGAGGATATGCGAACACCGGGGAGCTGTTTTTT

clone size: once
J gene: TRBJ2-2
V gene: TRBV5-8
D gene: TRBD2
CDR3 protein: CASSLGLASRTGELFF
CDR3 DNA: TGTGCCAGCAGCTTGGGACTAGCGTCAAGAACCGGGGAGCTGTTTTTT

clone size: once
J gene: TRBJ2-7
V gene: TRBV6-5
D gene: -
CDR3 protein: CASSYEGPGSSEQYF
CDR3 DNA: TGTGCCAGCAGTTACGAAGGGCCAGGGTCGTCCGAGCAGTACTTC

clone size: -
J gene: TRBJ1-1
V gene: TRBV18
D gene: -
CDR3 protein: CASSPDTAGNTEAFF
CDR3 DNA: TGTGCCAGCTCCCCGGACACCGCTGGGAACACTGAAGCTTTCTTT

clone size: once
J gene: TRBJ2-3
V gene: TRBV19
D gene: TRBD2
CDR3 protein: CASSMGLATDTQYF
CDR3 DNA: TGTGCCAGTAGTATGGGACTAGCGACAGATACGCAGTATTTT

clone size: -
J gene: TRBJ2-1
V gene: TRBV5-4
D gene: TRBD2
CDR3 protein: CASYPSGSGGVYSDNEQFF
CDR3 DNA: TGTGCCAGCTACCCCTCGGGGAGCGGGGGGGTCTATTCAGACAATGAGCAGTTCTTC

clone size: -
J gene: TRBJ2-1
V gene: TRBV7-3
D gene: -
CDR3 protein: CASSLLAGSYNEQFF
CDR3 DNA: TGTGCCAGCAGCTTACTGGCGGGAAGTTACAATGAGCAGTTCTTC

clone size: -
J gene: TRBJ1-5
V gene: TRBV6-1
D gene: TRBD1
CDR3 protein: CASSEPTGERSQPQHF
CDR3 DNA: TGTGCCAGCAGTGAACCGACAGGGGAAAGGAGTCAGCCCCAGCATTTT

clone size: -
J gene: TRBJ1-2
V gene: TRBV28
D gene: TRBD1
CDR3 protein: CASSQDRGYGYTF
CDR3 DNA: TGTGCCAGCAGTCAGGACAGGGGGTATGGCTACACCTTC

clone size: -
J gene: TRBJ1-4
V gene: TRBV29-1
D gene: -
CDR3 protein: CSVELVSTNEKLFF
CDR3 DNA: TGCAGCGTTGAACTAGTTTCAACTAATGAAAAACTGTTTTTT

clone size: -
J gene: TRBJ1-2
V gene: TRBV7-8
D gene: -
CDR3 protein: CASSPREGGSGYTF
CDR3 DNA: TGTGCCAGCAGCCCCCGGGAGGGGGGAAGCGGCTACACCTTC

clone size: -
J gene: TRBJ2-5
V gene: TRBV5-5
D gene: -
CDR3 protein: CASSSVLWPSTETQYF
CDR3 DNA: TGTGCCAGCAGTTCCGTCCTATGGCCTAGTACAGAGACCCAGTACTTC